The rows below give T cell receptor beta chains drawn from one sample of a study of shared clonotypes between healthy human individuals. Profiling relied on immunoSEQ multiplex PCR, and the TCRdb table lists in-frame clones only, not all of them. Of some 2,400,000 clones listed, around 95% are singletons. Specimen: naive CD4+ T cells sorted from blood. These receptors all come from a man between 18 and 29 years old in good health. Both conserved end residues are part of each CDR3. Fields, in order: clone size, J gene, D gene, V gene, CDR3 DNA, CDR3 protein. The D gene is left open where the match is weak. Rows may omit the clone size; those that give it use once, few, many or a size class.

abundance: -; j_gene: TRBJ2-1; d_gene: -; v_gene: TRBV5-1; CDR3nt: TGCGCCAGCAGCTCCCGGGACGGTAACTACAATGAGCAGTTCTTC; CDR3aa: CASSSRDGNYNEQFF
abundance: -; j_gene: TRBJ1-3; d_gene: TRBD1; v_gene: TRBV18; CDR3nt: TGTGCCAGCTCAACGAGACAGGGGAGCTCTGGAAACACCATATATTTT; CDR3aa: CASSTRQGSSGNTIYF
abundance: -; j_gene: TRBJ1-4; d_gene: -; v_gene: TRBV19; CDR3nt: TGTGCCAGTAGTATCCCCGGGACAAGTACAGGAATACTGTTTTTT; CDR3aa: CASSIPGTSTGILFF
abundance: -; j_gene: TRBJ1-4; d_gene: -; v_gene: TRBV6-1; CDR3nt: TGTGCCAGCAGTGATCAGGGAGTGATTGAAAAACTGTTTTTT; CDR3aa: CASSDQGVIEKLFF
abundance: -; j_gene: TRBJ2-3; d_gene: TRBD1; v_gene: TRBV29-1; CDR3nt: TGCAGCGCTGGGGGAATCGGGACAGGGGGACAAAATACGCAGTATTTT; CDR3aa: CSAGGIGTGGQNTQYF
abundance: -; j_gene: TRBJ1-3; d_gene: TRBD1; v_gene: TRBV6-6; CDR3nt: TGTGCCAGCAGTTACTCGATCCAGGGGGCTGGAAACACCATATATTTT; CDR3aa: CASSYSIQGAGNTIYF
abundance: -; j_gene: TRBJ2-7; d_gene: -; v_gene: TRBV10-3; CDR3nt: TGTGCCATCAGTGACGGAGGAGCCGGGGCCGAGCAGTACTTC; CDR3aa: CAISDGGAGAEQYF
abundance: -; j_gene: TRBJ2-7; d_gene: TRBD2; v_gene: TRBV18; CDR3nt: TGTGCCAGCTCACCACAGGATCGCAGCGGGAGGGTCTACGAGCAGTACTTC; CDR3aa: CASSPQDRSGRVYEQYF
abundance: -; j_gene: TRBJ1-4; d_gene: -; v_gene: TRBV29-1; CDR3nt: TGCAGCGTTGAAGACAGGGGTGGGGAAAAACTGTTTTTT; CDR3aa: CSVEDRGGEKLFF
abundance: -; j_gene: TRBJ2-7; d_gene: -; v_gene: TRBV7-2; CDR3nt: TGTGCCAGCAGCTTAGCGGGAGTCAACTACGAGCAGTACTTC; CDR3aa: CASSLAGVNYEQYF
abundance: -; j_gene: TRBJ2-5; d_gene: -; v_gene: TRBV5-6; CDR3nt: TGTGCCAGCAGCTTGGGGGGAGGCCTTGAAGAGACCCAGTACTTC; CDR3aa: CASSLGGGLEETQYF
abundance: -; j_gene: TRBJ2-2; d_gene: TRBD2; v_gene: TRBV6-5; CDR3nt: TGTGCCTCAAGAACGGGGGGTTCCGGGGAGCTGTTTTTT; CDR3aa: CASRTGGSGELFF
abundance: -; j_gene: TRBJ2-7; d_gene: TRBD1; v_gene: TRBV29-1; CDR3nt: TGCAGCGTTGTCCGGGACAGAGCCTACGAGCAGTACTTC; CDR3aa: CSVVRDRAYEQYF
abundance: -; j_gene: TRBJ2-2; d_gene: -; v_gene: TRBV7-2; CDR3nt: TGTGCCAGCAGCTTAGTAACGGGAGTCACCGGGGAGCTGTTTTTT; CDR3aa: CASSLVTGVTGELFF
abundance: -; j_gene: TRBJ2-7; d_gene: TRBD2; v_gene: TRBV2; CDR3nt: TGTGCCAGCAGCGAAATAACGGGAGGGAACTACGAGCAGTACTTC; CDR3aa: CASSEITGGNYEQYF
abundance: -; j_gene: TRBJ1-2; d_gene: -; v_gene: TRBV4-3; CDR3nt: TGCGCCAGCAGCCAAGCGGGGCAGGTTGGGGACTATGGCTACACCTTC; CDR3aa: CASSQAGQVGDYGYTF
abundance: -; j_gene: TRBJ2-5; d_gene: -; v_gene: TRBV11-3; CDR3nt: TGTGCCAGCAGCTTAGGTCGGGGATCGCAAGAGACCCAGTACTTC; CDR3aa: CASSLGRGSQETQYF
abundance: -; j_gene: TRBJ1-5; d_gene: -; v_gene: TRBV19; CDR3nt: TGTGCCAGTAGTAAACAGGACGTCAATCAGCCCCAGCATTTT; CDR3aa: CASSKQDVNQPQHF
abundance: -; j_gene: TRBJ2-2; d_gene: -; v_gene: TRBV5-4; CDR3nt: TGTGCCAGCAGCTTGGCCACGTCGGGCACCGGGGAGCTGTTTTTT; CDR3aa: CASSLATSGTGELFF
abundance: -; j_gene: TRBJ2-1; d_gene: -; v_gene: TRBV6-5; CDR3nt: TGTGCCAGCAGTCGACATTACAATGAGCAGTTCTTC; CDR3aa: CASSRHYNEQFF
abundance: -; j_gene: TRBJ2-5; d_gene: TRBD2; v_gene: TRBV4-1; CDR3nt: TGCGCCAGCAGCCAAGTGGCCAGCGGGGGCGCGGAGACCCAGTACTTC; CDR3aa: CASSQVASGGAETQYF
abundance: -; j_gene: TRBJ2-5; d_gene: -; v_gene: TRBV11-3; CDR3nt: TGTGCCAGCAGTGGGTGGGGTCAAGAGACCCAGTACTTC; CDR3aa: CASSGWGQETQYF
abundance: -; j_gene: TRBJ2-5; d_gene: TRBD1; v_gene: TRBV29-1; CDR3nt: TGCAGCGTTGTCCCGGGACAGGGGATCTGGGAGACCCAGTACTTC; CDR3aa: CSVVPGQGIWETQYF
abundance: -; j_gene: TRBJ2-1; d_gene: -; v_gene: TRBV7-2; CDR3nt: TGTGCCAGCAGCCTGTGGGACTTCGACAATGAGCAGTTCTTC; CDR3aa: CASSLWDFDNEQFF
abundance: -; j_gene: TRBJ2-7; d_gene: -; v_gene: TRBV7-2; CDR3nt: TGTGCCAGCAGCTTAGAACCTGTGGGGGACGAGCAGTACTTC; CDR3aa: CASSLEPVGDEQYF
abundance: -; j_gene: TRBJ1-2; d_gene: -; v_gene: TRBV11-2; CDR3nt: TGTGCCAGCAGCCCCATGGTAGGGCGCTATGGCTACACCTTC; CDR3aa: CASSPMVGRYGYTF
abundance: -; j_gene: TRBJ2-2; d_gene: -; v_gene: TRBV10-3; CDR3nt: TGTGCCATCAGTGGTATTCCGAACACCGGGGAGCTGTTTTTT; CDR3aa: CAISGIPNTGELFF
abundance: -; j_gene: TRBJ1-1; d_gene: TRBD1; v_gene: TRBV29-1; CDR3nt: TGCAGCGTTAACAGGGGAGGAGGCGCTGAAGCTTTCTTT; CDR3aa: CSVNRGGGAEAFF
abundance: -; j_gene: TRBJ2-1; d_gene: -; v_gene: TRBV9; CDR3nt: TGTGCCAGCAGCGTAGAGGGTAGGGAGAATGAGCAGTTCTTC; CDR3aa: CASSVEGRENEQFF
abundance: few; j_gene: TRBJ2-2; d_gene: TRBD2; v_gene: TRBV5-4; CDR3nt: TGTGCCAGCAGCTTTGGGGGGGACACCGGGGAGCTGTTTTTT; CDR3aa: CASSFGGDTGELFF
abundance: -; j_gene: TRBJ2-3; d_gene: -; v_gene: TRBV11-3; CDR3nt: TGTGCCAGCAGCTTAGGGGGCTCGGGCAATACGCAGTATTTT; CDR3aa: CASSLGGSGNTQYF
abundance: -; j_gene: TRBJ1-1; d_gene: -; v_gene: TRBV10-3; CDR3nt: TGTGCCATCATGCACCCCGGGCAAGAAGCTTTCTTT; CDR3aa: CAIMHPGQEAFF
abundance: -; j_gene: TRBJ1-5; d_gene: -; v_gene: TRBV6-6; CDR3nt: TGTGCCAGCGTCCGTCGGGGTCAGAGTCAGCCCCAGCATTTT; CDR3aa: CASVRRGQSQPQHF
abundance: -; j_gene: TRBJ1-1; d_gene: -; v_gene: TRBV28; CDR3nt: TGTGCCAGCAGGCTAGGGGGGAGGACTGAAGCTTTCTTT; CDR3aa: CASRLGGRTEAFF
abundance: -; j_gene: TRBJ2-4; d_gene: TRBD2; v_gene: TRBV28; CDR3nt: TGTGCCAGCAGTCCGATACTAGCGGGAGCCAAAAACATTCAGTACTTC; CDR3aa: CASSPILAGAKNIQYF
abundance: -; j_gene: TRBJ1-2; d_gene: -; v_gene: TRBV28; CDR3nt: TGTGCCAGCAGTCCTACAGAGATCTATGGCTACACCTTC; CDR3aa: CASSPTEIYGYTF
abundance: -; j_gene: TRBJ2-1; d_gene: -; v_gene: TRBV6-5; CDR3nt: TGTGCCAGCAGTTACCTCAGGGGATATGAGCAGTTCTTC; CDR3aa: CASSYLRGYEQFF
abundance: -; j_gene: TRBJ2-7; d_gene: -; v_gene: TRBV6-6; CDR3nt: TGTGCCAGCAGTTATGGGCCGGTAGCAACCTACGAGCAGTACTTC; CDR3aa: CASSYGPVATYEQYF
abundance: -; j_gene: TRBJ1-5; d_gene: -; v_gene: TRBV11-2; CDR3nt: TGTGCCAGCAGCTATACGACAGATCAGCCCCAGCATTTT; CDR3aa: CASSYTTDQPQHF
abundance: -; j_gene: TRBJ2-2; d_gene: -; v_gene: TRBV19; CDR3nt: TGTGCCACCGGGGGTGTAGGGACTTCGAACACCGGGGAGCTGTTTTTT; CDR3aa: CATGGVGTSNTGELFF
abundance: -; j_gene: TRBJ2-7; d_gene: -; v_gene: TRBV7-9; CDR3nt: TGTGCCAGCAGCTTCCCGGGACAAGTCTACGAGCAGTACTTC; CDR3aa: CASSFPGQVYEQYF
abundance: -; j_gene: TRBJ2-1; d_gene: TRBD2; v_gene: TRBV5-1; CDR3nt: TGCGCCAGCAGTTTGACCGGGACTAGCGGGATGGGGGATGAGCAGTTCTTC; CDR3aa: CASSLTGTSGMGDEQFF
abundance: -; j_gene: TRBJ1-1; d_gene: -; v_gene: TRBV7-2; CDR3nt: TGTGCCAGCAGCTTTCGGGGAGGCACTGAAGCTTTCTTT; CDR3aa: CASSFRGGTEAFF
abundance: -; j_gene: TRBJ2-3; d_gene: -; v_gene: TRBV5-4; CDR3nt: TGTGCCAGCAGCCCAGCGGCAGATACGCAGTATTTT; CDR3aa: CASSPAADTQYF
abundance: -; j_gene: TRBJ2-1; d_gene: TRBD1; v_gene: TRBV19; CDR3nt: TGTGCCAGTAGTATATCCCTTGGACAGGGCTCGCATGAGCAGTTCTTC; CDR3aa: CASSISLGQGSHEQFF
abundance: -; j_gene: TRBJ1-5; d_gene: -; v_gene: TRBV9; CDR3nt: TGTGCCAGCAGCGTAGGTACAGCTAATCAGCCCCAGCATTTT; CDR3aa: CASSVGTANQPQHF
abundance: -; j_gene: TRBJ1-5; d_gene: TRBD1; v_gene: TRBV4-1; CDR3nt: TGCGCCAGCAGCCAACCGGACAGGGACGGGCAGCCCCAGCATTTT; CDR3aa: CASSQPDRDGQPQHF
abundance: once; j_gene: TRBJ2-2; d_gene: -; v_gene: TRBV18; CDR3nt: TGTGCCAGCTCATTGGGAACGAACACCGGGGAGCTGTTTTTT; CDR3aa: CASSLGTNTGELFF
abundance: -; j_gene: TRBJ2-2; d_gene: -; v_gene: TRBV5-1; CDR3nt: TGCGCCAGCAGCAGGGGAATCAACACCGGGGAGCTGTTTTTT; CDR3aa: CASSRGINTGELFF
abundance: -; j_gene: TRBJ2-2; d_gene: -; v_gene: TRBV6-1; CDR3nt: TGTGCCAGCAGACCTAGGGCCGGGGAGCTGTTTTTT; CDR3aa: CASRPRAGELFF
abundance: -; j_gene: TRBJ2-5; d_gene: TRBD2; v_gene: TRBV6-4; CDR3nt: TGTGCCAGCAGTGACCCCAGCGGGGCGCAAGAGACCCAGTACTTC; CDR3aa: CASSDPSGAQETQYF
abundance: -; j_gene: TRBJ1-3; d_gene: -; v_gene: TRBV9; CDR3nt: TGTGCCAGCAGCGTAGAGGACCTCTCTGGAAACACCATATATTTT; CDR3aa: CASSVEDLSGNTIYF
abundance: few; j_gene: TRBJ1-5; d_gene: -; v_gene: TRBV30; CDR3nt: TGTGCCTGGAGGGGAAAGGGACTTGGCAATCAGCCCCAGCATTTT; CDR3aa: CAWRGKGLGNQPQHF
abundance: -; j_gene: TRBJ2-7; d_gene: TRBD2; v_gene: TRBV5-1; CDR3nt: TGCGCCAGCAGCTTGACTAGCGGGAGCTCCTACGAGCAGTACTTC; CDR3aa: CASSLTSGSSYEQYF